This TCR beta chain stems from a study of blood T cell repertoires in COVID-19. At the level of the study: Sites across the United States, Italy and Spain contributed samples from acute and convalescent COVID-19. In each case, the material was cDNA or gDNA derived from T cells, B-cell-depleted T cells, or PBMCs.

Authors' analysis steps: Counts of nucleated cells, estimated from reference gene primer amplification, were obtained. Measured with immunoSEQ multiplex PCR; TCRdb has only the in-frame clones, and not every one. Clonal size and the V and J genes are those of that table, whereas D and trimming came from the DNA. The table shows some 59,000 clones, with roughly 79% occurring only once. Unmatched junction bases numbered 5, after V lost 5 bases and J lost 5 bases. Germline assignment: CDR1 SEHNR and CDR2 FQNEAQ (reference sequence). This CDR3 has 14 amino acids. The sequence was obtained from a woman aged 60-75 years with acute or convalescent COVID-19. Sequenced: peripheral blood. The chain has TRBV7-9 and TRBJ2-5, with 10 nucleotides matching TRBD2. The CDR3 DNA reads TGTGCCAGCAGCCTGAAGCGGGAGGGGGAGACCCAGTACTTC. Protein product: CASSLKREGETQYF.